A selection of T cell receptor beta chains follows, all from one sample in a study of CD8 T cells in ankylosing spondylitis. TCRdb re-analysed the 5' RACE reads in MiXCR, keeping a single row per CDR3 protein. The profile shows about 230,000 distinct CDR3 sequences, over 7% of them singletons. Source material: blood, either unsorted or a sorted T cell fraction (not recorded which). These receptors originate from a female donor with ankylosing spondylitis or in good health (not recorded which). Each CDR3 is given with its conserved first and last residue. Fields, in order: D gene, V gene, clone size, J gene, CDR3 protein, CDR3 DNA. The D gene is left open where the match is weak. Size values are once, few and many counts, or a class for expanded clones, and some rows have none.

.,TRBV7-9,few,TRBJ2-3,CASSLGHSLDTQYF,TGTGCCAGCAGCTTAGGGCATTCGTTGGATACGCAGTATTTT
.,TRBV19,few,TRBJ2-2,CASSRGAAPNTGELFF,TGTGCCAGTAGTAGGGGAGCGGCCCCGAACACCGGGGAGCTGTTTTTT
.,TRBV7-9,few,TRBJ1-1,CASSLDNSMNTEAFF,TGTGCCAGCAGCTTAGATAACAGCATGAACACTGAAGCTTTCTTT
TRBD2,TRBV29-1,many,TRBJ2-1,CSGWTSGHYNEQFF,TGCAGCGGTTGGACTAGCGGGCATTACAATGAGCAGTTCTTC
.,TRBV3-1,many,TRBJ1-3,CASSQEGERNTIYF,TGTGCCAGCAGCCAAGAGGGGGAAAGAAACACCATATATTTT
.,TRBV4-3,many,TRBJ1-2,CASSPQFGVSGYTF,TGCGCCAGCAGCCCCCAATTTGGGGTGAGTGGCTACACCTTC
.,TRBV7-9,many,TRBJ2-3,CASSLVGTHPDTQYF,TGTGCCAGCAGCTTAGTTGGCACCCATCCAGATACGCAGTATTTT
TRBD2,TRBV29-1,many,TRBJ2-7,CSVTGQYGLAPYEQYF,TGCAGCGTTACCGGACAGTACGGACTAGCCCCCTACGAGCAGTACTTC
.,TRBV5-5,many,TRBJ1-5,CASSWVLTDQPQHF,TGTGCCAGCAGCTGGGTTCTTACGGATCAGCCCCAGCATTTT
.,TRBV18,many,TRBJ2-1,CASSPGRAAYNEQFF,TGTGCCAGCTCACCAGGCAGGGCTGCCTACAATGAGCAGTTCTTC
.,TRBV7-2,.,TRBJ2-1,CASSRPGARPPNEQFF,TGTGCCAGCAGCCGCCCGGGGGCCCGACCTCCCAATGAGCAGTTCTTC
.,TRBV28,.,TRBJ2-3,CATFERGGSTDTQYF,TGTGCCACCTTTGAGCGAGGCGGGAGCACAGATACGCAGTATTTT
.,TRBV5-1,many,TRBJ2-3,CASSRLGDTQYF,TGCGCCAGCAGCCGGCTAGGCGATACGCAGTATTTT
.,TRBV6-2/TRBV6-3,many,TRBJ1-1,CASSRYTEAFF,TGTGCCAGCAGCAGGTACACTGAAGCTTTCTTT
.,TRBV7-9,many,TRBJ2-1,CASNLLRGPYNEQFF,TGTGCCAGCAACCTACTTAGGGGTCCCTACAATGAGCAGTTCTTC
.,TRBV9,.,TRBJ1-2,CASSVTGSIGVDGYTF,TGTGCCAGCAGCGTGACAGGTTCCATAGGGGTTGATGGCTACACCTTC
TRBD2,TRBV5-1,many,TRBJ2-1,CASSFPPGLAGDKVHNEQFF,TGCGCCAGCAGCTTTCCCCCGGGACTAGCGGGAGATAAGGTGCACAATGAGCAGTTCTTC
.,TRBV5-1,many,TRBJ2-7,CASSPGFEGRSSEQYF,TGCGCCAGCAGCCCGGGTTTTGAAGGGAGAAGCAGCGAGCAGTACTTC
.,TRBV20-1,many,TRBJ2-2,CSATGGNTGELFF,TGCAGTGCTACAGGAGGTAACACCGGGGAGCTGTTTTTT
TRBD2,TRBV3-1,many,TRBJ2-1,CASSQGLVAHEQFF,TGTGCCAGCAGCCAGGGACTAGTCGCCCATGAGCAGTTCTTC
TRBD1,TRBV6-2/TRBV6-3,few,TRBJ2-1,CAIQGRVPNEQFF,TGTGCCATACAGGGGCGGGTACCCAATGAGCAGTTCTTC
.,TRBV6-2/TRBV6-3,many,TRBJ2-1,CASTYPGRGLVNEQFF,TGTGCCAGCACCTATCCAGGAAGGGGTCTGGTAAATGAGCAGTTCTTC
.,TRBV19,.,TRBJ2-7,CASSIQQGLLFEQYF,TGTGCCAGTAGTATCCAACAGGGCCTTCTCTTCGAGCAGTACTTC
.,TRBV5-1,many,TRBJ1-1,CASSPRGTEAFF,TGCGCCAGCAGCCCTCGGGGAACTGAAGCTTTCTTT
TRBD2,TRBV7-2,.,TRBJ2-1,CASSVGTSGRGYNEQFF,TGTGCCAGCAGCGTTGGGACTAGCGGGAGGGGCTACAATGAGCAGTTCTTC
.,TRBV6-2/TRBV6-3,many,TRBJ1-2,CASSYAVDGYTF,TGTGCCAGCAGTTACGCAGTGGATGGCTACACCTTC
.,TRBV7-2,many,TRBJ1-5,CASSLQVSNQPQHF,TGTGCCAGCAGCCTACAGGTTAGCAATCAGCCCCAGCATTTT
TRBD2,TRBV6-5,many,TRBJ2-4,CASSYSSGGIQYF,TGTGCCAGCAGTTACTCGTCGGGGGGCATTCAGTACTTC
TRBD1,TRBV4-3,many,TRBJ1-6,CASSQKAGTGVQALNSPLHF,TGCGCCAGCAGCCAAAAGGCGGGGACAGGGGTTCAAGCACTTAATTCACCCCTCCACTTT
TRBD1,TRBV7-9,.,TRBJ2-3,CASSSSGTGAEDTQYF,TGTGCCAGCAGCTCGTCCGGGACAGGGGCTGAAGATACGCAGTATTTT
.,TRBV30,many,TRBJ2-1,CAWRAPGRSVHEQFF,TGTGCCTGGAGGGCCCCAGGGAGGTCGGTCCATGAGCAGTTCTTC
.,TRBV7-9,.,TRBJ1-1,CASSLVDQNTEAFF,TGTGCCAGCAGCTTAGTTGACCAGAACACTGAAGCTTTCTTT
.,TRBV11-2,few,TRBJ2-3,CASSLVYGSTDTQYF,TGTGCCAGCAGCTTAGTATACGGCTCAACAGATACGCAGTATTTT